This T cell receptor (beta chain) derives from a study of regulatory T cells in long-lasting Graves disease. General observations from the study: Whereas new patients shared some 970 public clonotypes, persistent patients shared more, at approximately 2,700.

Germline CDR1 is SEHNR and CDR2 is FQNEAQ (reference sequence). V lost 6 bases to trimming and J lost 0 bases; unmatched junction nucleotides: 16. This CDR3 has 18 amino acids. Described time point: newly diagnosed GD, antithyroid drugs for less than 3 months. From PBMCs, RNA was extracted and then used to make the TCR library. A single count supports this clonotype. No antigen is known for it. Relying on iRepertoire HTBI primers and Arm-PCR of CDR3 regions, the team built TCR beta libraries. A single record per CDR3 protein comes from TCRdb applying MiXCR to the multiplex PCR reads. Of roughly 610,000 distinct CDR3 sequences in the sample, about 16% were seen once. This same sample was also part of a study on T cells in Graves' hyperthyroidism and ophthalmopathy.

The sample in question was peripheral blood mononuclear cells (PBMCs), obtained at new diagnosis, from a patient treated with antithyroid drugs. This chain connects TRBV7-9 to TRBJ1-1; 7 nucleotides agree with TRBD1. The sequence derives from a young man with Graves disease. For the CDR3, the DNA is TGTGCCAGCAGTTTTGACAGGGAGGTTTGGTCCATGAACACTGAAGCTTTCTTT. Amino acids: CASSFDREVWSMNTEAFF.